This TCR beta chain was identified during a study of T cell responses to AZD1222 COVID-19 vaccine. Background on the study: Pooling covered second doses at about 4 or about 12 weeks. Study conclusions and caveats: Baseline serology detected seropositivity in only five to seven AZD1222 recipients. Vaccination with two AZD1222 doses was followed by a rise in Spike-specific TCR breadth and depth. Possibly, clonal diversity was underestimated; donors were largely white British and included more females.

Clones were sequenced by immunoSEQ multiplex PCR, and TCRdb holds only the in-frame ones, with some missing. The sample consists of around 130,000 clones, nearly 95% of them appearing once. Notes on this clone: The antigen remains undetermined.

The sequences come from peripheral blood, collected on day 0 of AZD1222 vaccination. The source is an adult in good health.

The CDR3 spells CASSYSAYLGGYTF. DNA of the CDR3: TGTGCCAGCAGTTACTCGGCCTACCTGGGGGGCTACACCTTC. The rearrangement uses TRBV6-5 and TRBJ1-2; D gene unclear. The V and J ends lost 0 bases and 8 bases respectively, with 13 bases between them. This CDR3 region has 14 residues. Germline V lookup: CDR1 MNHEY, CDR2 SVGAGI.